One and the same sample provided the 32 T cell receptor beta chains below, sequenced in a study of PD-L1 blockade in urothelial cancer. The repertoire was sequenced with immunoSEQ multiplex PCR; TCRdb's copy has only in-frame clones and lacks some. The sample includes about 39,000 clones, about 89% seen only once; the top ten take 1.5% to 2.5%. The sample was PBMCs, taken around atezolizumab (anti-PD-L1) treatment. The receptors derive from a man in his 60s with urothelial cancer.

The chain links TRBV30 to TRBJ1-5; TRBD1 agrees at 11 bases. CDR3 length equals 15 residues. Germline lookup yields CDR1 GTSNPN and CDR2 SVGIG (reference sequence). Unmatched junction bases numbered 9, after V lost 3 bases and J lost 8 bases. CDR3 protein: CAWSLGQGAREPQHF. CDR3 bases: TGTGCCTGGAGCCTTGGACAGGGGGCGCGGGAGCCCCAGCATTTT.

The gene calls are TRBV18 and TRBJ2-3, with TRBD2 identical over 7 bases. Germline CDR1 reads KGHSH; CDR2 reads LQKENI. There are 15 residues in the CDR3. V lost 3 bases to trimming and J lost 2 bases; unmatched junction nucleotides: 5. This chain's CDR3 is CASSPPSGHTDTQYF. The CDR3, as DNA: TGTGCCAGCTCACCCCCTAGCGGCCACACAGATACGCAGTATTTT.

Here the CDR3 reads CASRWRDNEQFF. The CDR3 DNA sequence: TGTGCCTCCCGTTGGAGGGACAATGAGCAGTTCTTC. V gene TRBV13 combines with J gene TRBJ2-1; D might be TRBD2 (6 bases). The CDR3 consists of 12 residues. Trimming stripped 11 bases from V and 5 bases from J, with 13 bases between. Germline lookup yields CDR1 PRHDT and CDR2 FYEKMQ (reference sequence).

Written as DNA, the CDR3 is TGTGCCAGCAGCAGCCGGGACAGGGGGGGAGAGACCCAGTACTTC. This encodes CASSSRDRGGETQYF. This chain uses TRBV11-1 with TRBJ2-5, with 11 nucleotides matching TRBD1. Germline V lookup: CDR1 SGHAT, CDR2 FQDESV (reference sequence). V shed 5 bases, J shed 4 bases, and the junction held 6 bases outside the gene matches. CDR3 length: 15 amino acids.

The V and J genes are TRBV9 and TRBJ2-3; TRBD2 aligns across 7 bases. J was trimmed by 0 bases and V by 5 bases; bases with no gene match: 9. Per the germline V gene, CDR1 is SGDLS and CDR2 is YYNGEE. There are 16 residues in the CDR3. The CDR3 protein is CASSDTNSGSTDTQYF. DNA for the CDR3: TGTGCCAGCAGTGATACTAATAGCGGGAGCACAGATACGCAGTATTTT. The full variable domain, its missing parts supplied by reference TRBV9 and TRBJ2-3, is DSGVTQTPKHLITATGQRVTLRCSPRSGDLSVYWYQQSLDQGLQFLIQYYNGEERAKGNILERFSAQQFPDLHSELNLSSLELGDSALYFCASSDTNSGSTDTQYFGPGTRLTVL.

The V and J genes are TRBV28 and TRBJ2-7, with 7 bases lining up with TRBD1. The V gene end was trimmed by 5 bases and the J gene end by 3 bases; junction bases not matched to a gene: 13. The CDR3 extends over 16 amino acids. Germline-derived CDR1 and CDR2 are MDHEN and SYDVKM. The CDR3 protein is CASSTIKQGNVYEQYF. The CDR3 region has the DNA TGTGCCAGCAGTACCATTAAACAGGGGAACGTCTACGAGCAGTACTTC.

The rearrangement uses TRBV6-6 and TRBJ2-3, with 8 bases matching TRBD1. The trim removed 4 bases at V and 3 bases at J, leaving 3 bases unmatched. The germline CDR1 and CDR2 sequences are MNHNY and SVGAGI (reference sequence). The CDR3 totals 14 residues. Here the CDR3 DNA reads TGTGCCAGCAGTTCCGGACAGGGAACAGATACGCAGTATTTT. Translation: CASSSGQGTDTQYF.

Only one count was recorded for this clone. The chain combines TRBV25-1 with TRBJ1-5; TRBD1 might be the D (5 bases). Per the germline V gene, CDR1 is MGHDK and CDR2 is SYGVNS. Deletions cut 6 bases from V and 5 bases from J, with 14 bases between. The CDR3 spans 14 residues. The DNA for the CDR3 is TGTGCCAGCAGAGTGGTCGGGGGGGATCAGCCCCAGCATTTT. Protein sequence: CASRVVGGDQPQHF. The full variable domain, rest sourced from reference TRBV25-1 and TRBJ1-5, is EADIYQTPRYLVIGTGKKITLECSQTMGHDKMYWYQQDPGMELHLIHYSYGVNSTEKGDLSSESTVSRIRTEHFPLTLESARPSHTSQYLCASRVVGGDQPQHFGDGTRLSIL.

The chain recombines TRBV6-5 with TRBJ2-7, with 7 bases aligning to TRBD1. The CDR3 consists of 13 residues. The germline V gene has CDR1 MNHEY and CDR2 SVGAGI. J gave up 2 bases and V 5 bases, and 3 bases lay outside the gene matches. CDR3 amino acids: CASSTGQPYEQYF. Here the CDR3 DNA reads TGTGCCAGCAGTACGGGACAGCCCTACGAGCAGTACTTC.

The V call is TRBV5-4, the J call TRBJ2-7, with D unclear. V was shortened by 0 bases and J by 2 bases, with 9 bases between the two germline ends. The CDR3 has 14 amino acids. The germline gives CDR1 SGHNT, CDR2 YYREEE (reference sequence). The CDR3 is CASSLDSRTYEQYF. The DNA of the CDR3 is TGTGCCAGCAGCTTGGATAGTAGAACCTACGAGCAGTACTTC.

The CDR3 bases are TGTGCCAGCAGTTTGTGGCAGGGAACCCAATACGAGCAGTACTTC. Its translation: CASSLWQGTQYEQYF. The V and J genes are TRBV28 and TRBJ2-7, with D perhaps matching TRBD1 (5 bases). This CDR3 has 15 residues. Germline lookup yields CDR1 MDHEN and CDR2 SYDVKM. Trimming took off 3 bases at V and 4 bases at J, with 16 bases between the two ends.

The chain couples TRBV6-5 to TRBJ1-4; D might be TRBD1 (6 bases). Germline V gene lookup returns CDR1 MNHEY and CDR2 SVGAGI. The CDR3 contains 15 residues. Trimming pared 4 bases from V and 4 bases from J, leaving 13 bases between. The CDR3 nucleotides are TGTGCCAGCAGTTTCACGACAGGTGGTAATGAAAAACTGTTTTTT. This encodes CASSFTTGGNEKLFF.

The genes are TRBV6-5 and TRBJ1-2; TRBD1 might be the D (5 bases). The V gene's germline CDR1 is MNHEY and CDR2 SVGAGI. This CDR3 comprises 16 residues. Between the trimmed V and J ends, which lost 0 bases and 3 bases, there was a span of 14 bases. This CDR3 reads CASSYSPGPEDYGYTF. CDR3 in DNA: TGTGCCAGCAGTTACTCGCCAGGGCCTGAGGACTATGGCTACACCTTC.

The chain combines TRBV19 with TRBJ2-3, with D perhaps TRBD2 (5 bases). CDR3 size: 11 residues. V lost 6 bases and J 7 bases, leaving 8 bases between the germline ends. In germline, CDR1 is LNHDA, CDR2 SQIVND (reference sequence). The CDR3 DNA is TGTGCCAGTAGCGGAGGATATACGCAGTATTTT. Translating gives CASSGGYTQYF. The entire variable domain, with the rest obtained from reference TRBV19 and TRBJ2-3, is as follows: DGGITQSPKYLFRKEGQNVTLSCEQNLNHDAMYWYRQDPGQGLRLIYYSQIVNDFQKGDIAEGYSVSREKKESFPLTVTSAQKNPTAFYLCASSGGYTQYFGPGTRLTVL.

This chain links TRBV15 with TRBJ2-5; 8 bases are a match to TRBD2. This CDR3 is built from 15 residues. Germline values: CDR1 LNHNV, CDR2 YYDKDF (reference sequence). The V gene end was trimmed by 1 base and the J gene end by 3 bases; junction bases not matched to a gene: 4. CDR3 in amino acids: CATSRGVLAEETQYF. CDR3 sequence (DNA): TGTGCCACCAGCAGAGGGGTACTAGCGGAAGAGACCCAGTACTTC. The whole variable domain, remainder taken from reference TRBV15 and TRBJ2-5, is DAMVIQNPRYQVTQFGKPVTLSCSQTLNHNVMYWYQQKSSQAPKLLFHYYDKDFNNEADTPDNFQSRRPNTSFCFLDIRSPGLGDTAMYLCATSRGVLAEETQYFGPGTRLLVL.

The rearrangement uses TRBV21-1 and TRBJ1-5; TRBD1 is the table's D call, not checked against the DNA. TRBV21-1 is listed as a pseudogene. This CDR3 is built from 19 residues. The CDR3 reads CASSTPGLWQGVFNQPQHF. CDR3 in DNA: TGTGCCAGCAGCACGCCTGGTTTATGGCAGGGGGTTTTCAATCAGCCCCAGCATTTT.

This chain links TRBV30 with TRBJ2-3; 10 nucleotides agree with TRBD2. This CDR3 is built from 14 residues. V lost 4 bases and J lost 3; bases outside the gene matches: 4. The germline gives CDR1 GTSNPN, CDR2 SVGIG (reference sequence). CDR3 coding DNA: TGTGCCTGGAAGCCAGCGGGAGGGACAGATACGCAGTATTTT. It encodes CAWKPAGGTDTQYF.

V gene TRBV10-3 combines with J gene TRBJ2-3; 12 bases agree with TRBD2. CDR3 size: 18 residues. Germline V lookup: CDR1 ENHRY, CDR2 SYGVKD. The trim removed 6 bases at V and 2 bases at J, leaving 12 bases unmatched. The CDR3 bases are TGTGCCATCAGCCCTAGAGTAGGACTAGCGGGACCCACAGATACGCAGTATTTT. It specifies CAISPRVGLAGPTDTQYF.

The V gene is TRBV5-4, the J gene TRBJ2-2; no definite D call. V was clipped by 1 base and J by 7 bases, with 8 bases between them. CDR1 and CDR2 (germline): SGHNT, YYREEE (reference sequence). This CDR3 spans 13 amino acids. The CDR3 loop is CASSLPVGGELFF. Written as DNA, the CDR3 is TGTGCCAGCAGCTTGCCGGTTGGCGGGGAGCTGTTTTTT.

The chain has TRBV6-5 and TRBJ2-7; 9 bases agree with TRBD1. V shed 6 bases and J 5 bases; nucleotides not matched to a gene: 8. The CDR3 is 14 amino acids. Germline V lookup: CDR1 MNHEY, CDR2 SVGAGI. The CDR3 DNA is TGTGCCAGCAGGGAACAGGGGGCGATCCACGAGCAGTACTTC. It specifies CASREQGAIHEQYF.

This clone has a single count. This rearrangement joins TRBV28 to TRBJ2-3; TRBD1 matches 9 bases. The CDR3 runs to 16 residues. The J segment lost 0 bases and the V segment lost 1 base, leaving 2 bases of the junction unmatched. Germline CDR1 MDHEN, CDR2 SYDVKM. CDR3 in DNA: TGTGCCAGCAGTTTATACGGGACAGGGAGCACAGATACGCAGTATTTT. This sequence encodes CASSLYGTGSTDTQYF.

J is TRBJ1-4 and V is TRBV30; TRBD1 is a possible D gene (5 bases). Germline V gene sequence: CDR1 GTSNPN, CDR2 SVGIG (reference sequence). This CDR3 has 14 amino acids. The germline V and J ends were trimmed by 4 bases and 0 bases, with 9 bases remaining between them. CDR3 nucleotide sequence: TGTGCCTGGACGTCGACAGCAACTAATGAAAAACTGTTTTTT. Amino acids: CAWTSTATNEKLFF.

The V gene is TRBV5-3, the J gene TRBJ1-2; 7 bases match TRBD1. TRBV5-3 is assigned to the ORF class and has an uncertain function. V dropped 10 bases and J dropped 5; count of bases not matched to a gene: 11. This CDR3 region has 13 residues. CDR3 nucleotide sequence: TGTGCCGGCACCCGACAGGGTTGTTATGGCTACACCTTC. Residues: CAGTRQGCYGYTF.

This chain joins TRBV7-6 and TRBJ1-2; TRBD1 matches at 8 bases. CDR1 SGHVS and CDR2 FNYEAQ come from the germline V gene. V lost 2 bases and J lost 3; bases outside the gene matches: 5. The CDR3 sequence is 15 residues long. The CDR3 protein is CASSLMDREDYGYTF. The CDR3 DNA reads as TGTGCCAGCAGCTTAATGGACAGGGAGGACTATGGCTACACCTTC.

Only one count was recorded for this clone. CDR3 sequence reads: CASSETSGLAGVPNEQFF. The CDR3 DNA is TGTGCCAGCAGTGAAACATCTGGACTAGCGGGAGTCCCCAATGAGCAGTTCTTC. V usage is TRBV6-1 and J usage is TRBJ2-1, with 13 bases lining up with TRBD2. V lost 2 bases, J lost 6 bases, and 10 bases stayed unmatched. The V gene's germline CDR1 is MNHNS and CDR2 SASEGT. The CDR3 is 18 amino acids.

The V call is TRBV25-1, the J call TRBJ2-3; 8 positions agree with TRBD2. The V gene end was trimmed by 1 base and the J gene end by 12 bases; junction bases not matched to a gene: 9. CDR1 and CDR2 (germline): MGHDK, SYGVNS. CDR3 size: 14 residues. CDR3 nucleotide sequence: TGTGCCAGCAGTGAATTATATGGGCGGGGGGTCCAGTATTTT. Amino acids: CASSELYGRGVQYF.

The V and J genes are TRBV7-8 and TRBJ2-7; D not resolved. The CDR3 consists of 14 residues. Per the germline V gene, CDR1 is SGHVS and CDR2 is FQNEAQ. V lost 1 base and J 6 bases, leaving 13 bases between the germline ends. CDR3 in amino acids: CASSLVRLSGEQYF. The CDR3 coding sequence is TGTGCCAGCAGCTTAGTTCGCTTGAGTGGCGAGCAGTACTTC.

This clone has only a few counts. The chain couples TRBV6-6 to TRBJ2-7; D is unresolved. The CDR3 has 11 residues. Germline assignment: CDR1 MNHNY and CDR2 SVGAGI (reference sequence). V lost 6 bases and J 0 bases, leaving 3 bases between the germline ends. The CDR3 nucleotides are TGTGCCAGCAGGGCCTCCTACGAGCAGTACTTC. Its translation is CASRASYEQYF.

This clone was counted only a few times. This chain uses TRBV7-6 with TRBJ1-2; 8 bases fit TRBD1. J gave up 10 bases and V 5 bases, and 6 bases lay outside the gene matches. From germline, CDR1 is SGHVS and CDR2 FNYEAQ. CDR3 length: 12 residues. The CDR3 spells CASSQTGDFYTF. CDR3 nucleotide sequence: TGTGCCAGCAGCCAGACAGGGGACTTCTACACCTTC.

The chain links TRBV5-4 to TRBJ2-2, with 12 bases that match TRBD2. V lost 4 bases, J lost 7 bases, and 2 bases stayed unmatched. CDR3 length equals 14 residues. CDR1 is SGHNT, CDR2 YYREEE, per germline (reference sequence). This chain's CDR3 is CASSPSGGVGELFF. The CDR3 DNA reads TGTGCCAGCAGCCCTAGCGGGGGGGTCGGGGAGCTGTTTTTT. Looking up the rest from reference TRBV5-4 and TRBJ2-2 gives the full variable domain: ETGVTQSPTHLIKTRGQQVTLRCSSQSGHNTVSWYQQALGQGPQFIFQYYREEENGRGNFPPRFSGLQFPNYSSELNVNALELDDSALYLCASSPSGGVGELFFGEGSRLTVL.

The V gene is TRBV7-8, the J gene TRBJ1-3, with D uncertain. CDR1 and CDR2 (germline): SGHVS, FQNEAQ. The CDR3 runs 14 residues. V gave up 4 bases and J gave up 0 bases, with 7 bases separating them. In nucleotides, the CDR3 is TGTGCCAGCAGCTCCCCGAGCTCTGGAAACACCATATATTTT. Translation gives CASSSPSSGNTIYF.

The chain uses TRBV5-1 and TRBJ2-1, with no clear D. Trimming pared 1 base from V and 6 bases from J, leaving 11 bases between. The CDR3 totals 14 residues. Germline loops: CDR1 SGHRS, CDR2 YFSETQ. The CDR3 spells CASSLSASSNEQFF. The CDR3 coding sequence is TGCGCCAGCAGCTTGAGCGCCTCCAGCAATGAGCAGTTCTTC.